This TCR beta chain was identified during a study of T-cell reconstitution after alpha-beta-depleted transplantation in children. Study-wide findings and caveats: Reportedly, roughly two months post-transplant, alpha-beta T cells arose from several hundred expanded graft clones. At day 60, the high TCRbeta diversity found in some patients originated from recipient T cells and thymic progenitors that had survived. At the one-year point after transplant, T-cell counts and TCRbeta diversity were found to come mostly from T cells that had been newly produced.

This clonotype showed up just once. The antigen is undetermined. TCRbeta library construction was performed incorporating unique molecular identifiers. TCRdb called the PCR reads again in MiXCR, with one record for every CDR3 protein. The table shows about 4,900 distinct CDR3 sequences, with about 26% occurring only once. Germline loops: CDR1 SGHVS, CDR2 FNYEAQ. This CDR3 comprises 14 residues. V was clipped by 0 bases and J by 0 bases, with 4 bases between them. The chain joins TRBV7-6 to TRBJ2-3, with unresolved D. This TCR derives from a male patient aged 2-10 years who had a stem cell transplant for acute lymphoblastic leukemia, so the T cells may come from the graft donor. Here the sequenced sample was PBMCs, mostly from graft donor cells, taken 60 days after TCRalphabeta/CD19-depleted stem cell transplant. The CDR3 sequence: CASSLAASTDTQYF. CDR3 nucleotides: TGTGCCAGCAGCTTAGCGGCGAGCACAGATACGCAGTATTTT.